The next 32 T cell receptor beta chains were all read from a single sample in a study of CD8 T cells in ankylosing spondylitis. MiXCR, run by TCRdb on the 5' RACE reads, gives a single entry per CDR3 protein. Of roughly 170,000 distinct CDR3 sequences in the sample, 9.8% were seen once. Sequenced: blood, either unsorted or a sorted T cell fraction (not recorded which). The receptors were gathered from a female donor with ankylosing spondylitis or in good health (not recorded which).

This clonotype was picked up a small number of times. This chain uses TRBV11-2 with TRBJ2-1, with D uncertain. This CDR3 has 12 residues. Per the germline V gene, CDR1 is SGHAT and CDR2 is FQNNGV. V was cut by 1 base and J by 10 bases, with 8 bases left in between. CDR3: CASSLVLPEQFF. In nucleotides, the CDR3 is TGTGCCAGCAGCTTAGTGCTCCCCGAGCAGTTCTTC.

V usage is TRBV5-4 and J usage is TRBJ2-1; unclear D gene. The CDR3 runs 12 residues. From germline, CDR1 is SGHNT and CDR2 YYREEE (reference sequence). V was trimmed by 0 bases and J by 9 bases, leaving 7 bases between them. The CDR3: CASSLAVGEQFF. CDR3 bases: TGTGCCAGCAGCTTGGCCGTCGGTGAGCAGTTCTTC.

This clonotype has at least ten counts. The chain joins TRBV12-3 or TRBV12-4 to TRBJ2-7; D is unclear. The CDR3 has 13 amino acids. The germline V and J ends were trimmed by 3 bases and 3 bases, with 9 bases remaining between them. The CDR3 DNA sequence: TGTGCCAGCAGTTTTAGGGCTCTCTACGAGCAGTACTTC. Protein sequence: CASSFRALYEQYF.

The CDR3 DNA sequence: TGTGCCAGCAGTTCAGCGGGAGGAATGGAGACCCAGTACTTC. Amino acid sequence: CASSSAGGMETQYF. V is TRBV7-9 and J is TRBJ2-5; the match to TRBD2 covers 9 bases. There are 14 residues in the CDR3. V was clipped by 6 bases and J by 5 bases; unmatched bases: 7. Germline V gene sequence: CDR1 SEHNR, CDR2 FQNEAQ (reference sequence).

This chain joins TRBV20-1 and TRBJ2-1; 12 bases fit TRBD2. V lost 6 bases to trimming and J lost 10 bases; unmatched junction nucleotides: 16. The CDR3 totals 16 residues. The germline gives CDR1 DFQATT, CDR2 SNEGSKA (reference sequence). CDR3 nucleotides: TGCAGTGCCCAGAGCGGGCCGACTAGCGGGGGAGGGGAGCAGTTCTTC. Protein: CSAQSGPTSGGGEQFF.

This clonotype was seen ten or more times. The rearrangement links TRBV29-1 to TRBJ2-3, with 7 nucleotides matching TRBD2. J was trimmed by 4 bases and V by 4 bases; bases with no gene match: 11. Germline V lookup: CDR1 SQVTM, CDR2 ANQGSEA. The length of the CDR3 is 15 residues. CDR3 DNA sequence: TGCAGCGTTGTTAATCTCGCGGGAGAGGCAGATACGCAGTATTTT. Encoded protein: CSVVNLAGEADTQYF.

This clonotype has a handful of counts. This chain uses TRBV5-6 with TRBJ2-7, with TRBD1 as a possible D gene (5 bases). V was cut by 0 bases and J by 3 bases, with 10 bases left in between. Germline values: CDR1 SGHDT, CDR2 YYEEEE. The CDR3 covers 14 residues. The CDR3 DNA reads TGTGCCAGCAGCTTGGAAGGGGCAGTCTACGAGCAGTACTTC. The encoded protein is CASSLEGAVYEQYF.

This clonotype was found once. It may be a read error: a sequence one base away is much more abundant. The CDR3 does not end in the conserved phenylalanine or tryptophan, so this is likely a read error. The CDR3 nucleotides are TGTGCCAGCAGTTCGGACAGGGGCCAAGAGACCCAGTACATC. As protein: CASSSDRGQETQYI. The V call is TRBV12-3 or TRBV12-4, the J call TRBJ2-5; TRBD1 aligns across 9 bases. The CDR3 covers 14 residues. V was clipped by 4 bases and J by 1 base; unmatched bases: 1.

This chain uses TRBV7-2 with TRBJ2-1; 11 nucleotides line up with TRBD1. V lost 5 bases to trimming and J lost 7 bases; unmatched junction nucleotides: 13. This CDR3 spans 17 amino acids. Germline V lookup: CDR1 SGHTA, CDR2 FQGNSA. CDR3 in DNA: TGTGCCAGCAGCCCCCGGGACAGGGGGATAGCACCTAATGAGCAGTTCTTC. Protein sequence: CASSPRDRGIAPNEQFF.

V and J are TRBV7-9 and TRBJ1-1; D is ambiguous. The V gene lost 6 bases and the J gene lost 3 bases, with 14 bases spanning the gap. This CDR3 is 14 amino acids long. Germline assignment: CDR1 SEHNR and CDR2 FQNEAQ (reference sequence). CDR3 DNA sequence: TGTGCCAGCAGACCGGCGGGGTTTGACACTGAAGCTTTCTTT. Translated: CASRPAGFDTEAFF.

The CDR3 spells CASSFWTGRDSYEQYF. CDR3 bases: TGTGCCAGCAGCTTCTGGACAGGGCGCGACTCCTACGAGCAGTACTTC. The chain combines TRBV13 with TRBJ2-7, with 8 positions matching TRBD1. This CDR3 is 16 amino acids long. V dropped 3 bases and J dropped 0; count of bases not matched to a gene: 7. Germline CDR1 reads PRHDT; CDR2 reads FYEKMQ (reference sequence).

This clonotype was seen a few times. V gene TRBV14 combines with J gene TRBJ2-7; D perhaps matches TRBD2 (6 bases). The CDR3 has 16 residues. Trimming shortened V by 0 bases and J by 2 bases, and 14 bases separated the two germline ends. CDR1 is SGHDN and CDR2 is FVKESK in the germline V gene. As DNA, the CDR3 is TGTGCCAGCAGCCAAGATCAGAGACTAGGGGCCTACGAGCAGTACTTC. Translated: CASSQDQRLGAYEQYF.

This clonotype was counted ten times or more. The rearrangement links TRBV7-9 to TRBJ1-4; D call uncertain. The length of the CDR3 is 16 residues. The V and J ends lost 1 base and 4 bases respectively, with 13 bases between them. Germline V gene lookup returns CDR1 SEHNR and CDR2 FQNEAQ (reference sequence). CDR3 loop: CASSLEYATINEKLFF. The CDR3 DNA is TGTGCCAGCAGCTTAGAGTACGCGACAATTAATGAAAAACTGTTTTTT.

This clonotype appeared a single time. The chain uses TRBV9 and TRBJ2-6; D is unclear. V lost 2 bases and J 0 bases, leaving 6 bases between the germline ends. Looked up from germline, CDR1 is SGDLS and CDR2 is YYNGEE. The CDR3 consists of 15 residues. Here the CDR3 reads CASSVGVSGANVLTF. DNA of the CDR3: TGTGCCAGCAGCGTCGGCGTCTCTGGGGCCAACGTCCTGACTTTC.

This clonotype was detected a few times. For the CDR3, the DNA is TGTGCCACCCTGGACAGGGTCGGCAATGAGCAGTTCTTC. Translation: CATLDRVGNEQFF. This sequence joins TRBV6-1 and TRBJ2-1; 8 bases align to TRBD1. Germline values: CDR1 MNHNS, CDR2 SASEGT. With 10 bases clipped from V and 6 bases from J, the junction kept 8 bases outside the gene matches. This CDR3 comprises 13 residues.

The chain combines TRBV6-2 or TRBV6-3 with TRBJ1-1; maybe TRBD1 (5 bases). CDR3 length equals 15 residues. Trimming shortened V by 3 bases and J by 4 bases, and 15 bases separated the two germline ends. The V gene's germline CDR1 is MNHEY and CDR2 SVGEGT. The CDR3 DNA is TGTGCCAGCAGTTATCGCGGGGGAGAGGTCACTGAAGCTTTCTTT. This codes for CASSYRGGEVTEAFF.

The chain has TRBV7-9 and TRBJ2-1; 7 nucleotides agree with TRBD2. The CDR3 length is 16 residues. The germline V gene encodes CDR1 SEHNR and CDR2 FQNEAQ (reference sequence). Germline trimming cut 4 bases from V and 2 bases from J; bases unmatched to any gene: 8. For the CDR3, the DNA is TGTGCCAGCAGCTCTTGGGGGGGGACTACCTACAATGAGCAGTTCTTC. This sequence encodes CASSSWGGTTYNEQFF.

This clonotype was seen a few times. V gene TRBV7-9 combines with J gene TRBJ2-1; either TRBD1 or TRBD2 may fit D (5 bases each). The germline V gene has CDR1 SEHNR and CDR2 FQNEAQ (reference sequence). V shed 5 bases and J shed 12 bases, with 14 bases lying between them. The length of the CDR3 is 12 residues. Here the CDR3 reads CASSAWDLGQFF. CDR3 nucleotide sequence: TGTGCCAGCAGCGCATGGGACCTGGGGCAGTTCTTC.

This chain uses TRBV27 with TRBJ1-6; 8 nucleotides line up with TRBD1. The CDR3 totals 15 residues. From germline, CDR1 is MNHEY and CDR2 SMNVEV (reference sequence). V lost 8 bases, J lost 0 bases, and 3 bases stayed unmatched. CDR3 region: CASGDRSSYNSPLHF. CDR3 DNA: TGTGCCAGCGGGGACAGGAGCTCCTATAATTCACCCCTCCACTTT.

This clonotype was observed a handful of times. The genes are TRBV13 and TRBJ1-5; the D is unclear. V was cut by 0 bases and J by 3 bases, with 9 bases left in between. Looked up from germline, CDR1 is PRHDT and CDR2 is FYEKMQ (reference sequence). The CDR3 is 15 residues long. The CDR3 protein is CASSLGGKHNQPQHF. The CDR3 coding sequence is TGTGCCAGCAGCTTAGGCGGGAAGCACAATCAGCCCCAGCATTTT.

The rearrangement joins TRBV24-1 to TRBJ1-1; D is unclear. Between the trimmed V and J ends, which lost 3 bases and 1 base, there was a span of 11 bases. This CDR3 has 15 amino acids. CDR1 and CDR2 (germline): KGHDR, SFDVKD. In DNA form, the CDR3 reads TGTGCCACCAGTGATCAAGGACCTTGGAACACTGAAGCTTTCTTT. Amino acids: CATSDQGPWNTEAFF.

This clonotype has at least ten counts. CDR3 sequence reads: CASSLSLSYEQYF. The CDR3 nucleotides read TGTGCCAGCAGCTTGTCACTGTCCTACGAGCAGTACTTC. V gene TRBV5-5 combines with J gene TRBJ2-7; no clear D gene. Germline values: CDR1 SGHKS, CDR2 YYEKEE (reference sequence). This CDR3 is 13 amino acids long. The V and J ends lost 1 base and 1 base respectively, with 6 bases between them.

This clonotype came up a few times. This chain joins TRBV11-2 and TRBJ2-1, with 8 nucleotides matching TRBD2. V was pared by 4 bases and J by 0 bases, with 5 bases of the junction left unmatched. The germline gives CDR1 SGHAT, CDR2 FQNNGV. CDR3 length equals 16 residues. CDR3 bases: TGTGCCAGCAGCTACACTAGCGGTAGCTCCTACAATGAGCAGTTCTTC. Protein sequence: CASSYTSGSSYNEQFF.

This clonotype was found many times. The chain carries TRBV4-3 and TRBJ1-1; D is uncertain. From germline, CDR1 is LGHNA and CDR2 YSLEER. V was pared by 2 bases and J by 1 base, with 11 bases between. This CDR3 has 15 amino acids. CDR3 protein: CASSQSSKENTEAFF. The DNA for the CDR3 is TGCGCCAGCAGCCAAAGTTCGAAGGAGAACACTGAAGCTTTCTTT.

The rearrangement uses TRBV4-3 and TRBJ1-2; maybe TRBD1 (5 bases). V lost 1 base and J lost 8, with 17 bases in between. This CDR3 comprises 15 residues. Germline lookup yields CDR1 LGHNA and CDR2 YSLEER. CDR3 in amino acids: CASSQGDGDLEGYTF. DNA for the CDR3: TGCGCCAGCAGCCAAGGGGACGGAGACTTGGAAGGCTACACCTTC.

CDR3 bases: TGTGCTAGTGGTTTTTATGAGGGAGGGGAGACCCAGTACTTC. Protein: CASGFYEGGETQYF. The chain joins TRBV12-5 to TRBJ2-5; the match to TRBD2 covers 7 bases. The V gene end was trimmed by 3 bases and the J gene end by 5 bases; junction bases not matched to a gene: 6. The length of the CDR3 is 14 residues. The germline gives CDR1 LGHNT, CDR2 FRNRAP.

This clonotype was seen a handful of times. The chain links TRBV7-9 to TRBJ1-1; D might be TRBD1 (5 bases). This CDR3 is 15 amino acids long. V was cut by 2 bases and J by 1 base, with 11 bases left in between. The V gene's germline CDR1 is SEHNR and CDR2 FQNEAQ (reference sequence). The DNA for the CDR3 is TGTGCCAGCAGCTTATGGCAGGGAAAGAACACTGAAGCTTTCTTT. As protein: CASSLWQGKNTEAFF.

The chain couples TRBV7-9 to TRBJ1-5, with a weak D call TRBD1 (6 bases). The germline V gene encodes CDR1 SEHNR and CDR2 FQNEAQ (reference sequence). This CDR3 spans 13 amino acids. Trimming left V 1 base short and J 7 bases short, with 8 bases between. CDR3 sequence (DNA): TGTGCCAGCAGCTTAGAGGGGGACCAGCCCCAGCATTTT. Encoded protein: CASSLEGDQPQHF.

The chain has TRBV6-2 or TRBV6-3 and TRBJ2-2; maybe TRBD1 (8 bases). The V and J ends lost 6 bases and 4 bases respectively, with 15 bases between them. Germline CDR1 is MNHEY and CDR2 is SVGEGT. The CDR3 has 15 amino acids. This CDR3 is CASSPYRGGTGELFF. CDR3 DNA: TGTGCCAGCAGCCCATACAGGGGGGGCACCGGGGAGCTGTTTTTT.

The chain recombines TRBV4-3 with TRBJ2-1; tentatively, D is TRBD2 (6 bases). Germline values: CDR1 LGHNA, CDR2 YSLEER. Trimming removed 0 bases at V and 5 bases at J, with 14 bases between. The CDR3 spans 16 residues. CDR3 in DNA: TGCGCCAGCAGCCAAGATCGGACTATAGCGAACAATGAGCAGTTCTTC. It encodes CASSQDRTIANNEQFF.

This clonotype turned up a few times. J is TRBJ1-1 and V is TRBV2; perhaps TRBD1 as D (6 bases). The CDR3 contains 12 residues. Germline assignment: CDR1 SNHLY and CDR2 FYNNEI. The CDR3 DNA sequence: TGTGCTCCTCGGGGGGCTAACACTGAAGCTTTCTTT. It encodes CAPRGANTEAFF. Full variable domain (remainder filled in from reference TRBV2 and TRBJ1-1): EPEVTQTPSHQVTQMGQEVILRCVPISNHLYFYWYRQILGQKVEFLVSFYNNEISEKSEIFDDQFSVERPDGSNFTLKIRSTKLEDSAMYFCAPRGANTEAFFGQGTRLTVV.

V is TRBV7-9 and J is TRBJ1-2, with D tentatively TRBD1 (5 bases). This CDR3 contains 15 residues. CDR1 is SEHNR and CDR2 is FQNEAQ in the germline V gene (reference sequence). The V end lost 5 bases, the J end lost 3 bases, and 16 bases lay between the germline ends. CDR3 region: CASSPGGRADYGYTF. The CDR3 bases are TGTGCCAGCAGCCCTGGCGGCAGGGCCGACTATGGCTACACCTTC.